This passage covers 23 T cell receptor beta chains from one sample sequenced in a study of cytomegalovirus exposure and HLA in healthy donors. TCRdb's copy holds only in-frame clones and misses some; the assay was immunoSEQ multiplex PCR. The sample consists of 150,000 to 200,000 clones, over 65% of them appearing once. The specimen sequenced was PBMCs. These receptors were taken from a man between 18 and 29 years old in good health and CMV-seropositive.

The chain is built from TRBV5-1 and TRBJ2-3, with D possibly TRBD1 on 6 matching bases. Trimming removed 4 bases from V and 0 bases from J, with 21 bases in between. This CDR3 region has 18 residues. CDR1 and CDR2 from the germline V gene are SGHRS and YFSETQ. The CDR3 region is CASSLSTRDITSTDTQYF. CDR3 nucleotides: TGCGCCAGCAGCCTATCAACCCGGGACATTACTAGCACAGATACGCAGTATTTT.

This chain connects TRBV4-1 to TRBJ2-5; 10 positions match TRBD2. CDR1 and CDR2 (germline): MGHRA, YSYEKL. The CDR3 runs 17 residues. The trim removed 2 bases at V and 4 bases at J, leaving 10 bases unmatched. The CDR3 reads CASSQISSGRGVETQYF. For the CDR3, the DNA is TGCGCCAGCAGCCAAATCTCTAGCGGGAGAGGGGTAGAGACCCAGTACTTC.

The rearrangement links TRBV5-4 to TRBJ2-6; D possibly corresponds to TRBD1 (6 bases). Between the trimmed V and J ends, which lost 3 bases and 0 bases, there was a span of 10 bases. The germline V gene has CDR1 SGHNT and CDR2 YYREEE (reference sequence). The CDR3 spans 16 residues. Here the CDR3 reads CASSWGHPSGANVLTF. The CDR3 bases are TGTGCCAGCAGCTGGGGACACCCCTCTGGGGCCAACGTCCTGACTTTC.

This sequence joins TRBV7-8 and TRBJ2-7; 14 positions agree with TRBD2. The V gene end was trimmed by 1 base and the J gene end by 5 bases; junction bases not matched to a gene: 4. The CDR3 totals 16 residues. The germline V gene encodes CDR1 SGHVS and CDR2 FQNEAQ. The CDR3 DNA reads TGTGCCAGCAGCTTAGAGGGACTAGCGGGAGTTCACGAGCAGTACTTC. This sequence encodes CASSLEGLAGVHEQYF.

CDR3: CSVEANRGGKGYTF. CDR3 coding DNA: TGCAGCGTTGAAGCAAACAGGGGGGGGAAAGGCTACACCTTC. The V gene is TRBV29-1, the J gene TRBJ1-2, with 8 nucleotides matching TRBD1. In germline, CDR1 is SQVTM, CDR2 ANQGSEA. This CDR3 contains 14 residues. The V segment lost 1 base and the J segment 8 bases; nucleotides outside the gene matches: 9.

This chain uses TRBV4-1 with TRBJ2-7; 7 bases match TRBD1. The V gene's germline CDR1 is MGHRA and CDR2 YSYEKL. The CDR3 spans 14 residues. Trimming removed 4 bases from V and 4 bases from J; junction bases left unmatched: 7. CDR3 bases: TGCGCCAGCAGCCGTCCAGGACAGGCTTACGAGCAGTACTTC. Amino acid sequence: CASSRPGQAYEQYF.

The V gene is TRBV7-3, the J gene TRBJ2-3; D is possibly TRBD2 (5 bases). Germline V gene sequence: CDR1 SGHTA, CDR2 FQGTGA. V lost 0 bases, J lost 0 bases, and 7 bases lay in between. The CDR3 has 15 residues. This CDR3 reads CASSLTRASTDTQYF. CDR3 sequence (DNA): TGTGCCAGCAGCTTAACGAGGGCTAGCACAGATACGCAGTATTTT.

The CDR3 sequence is CASSMTGASTDTQYF. For the CDR3, the DNA is TGTGCCAGTAGTATGACGGGAGCCAGCACAGATACGCAGTATTTT. V usage is TRBV19 and J usage is TRBJ2-3, with D tentatively TRBD2 (6 bases). There are 15 residues in the CDR3. Trimming took 3 bases from V and 0 from J, leaving 10 bases between them. CDR1 is LNHDA, CDR2 SQIVND, per germline (reference sequence). Full variable domain (rest looked up from reference TRBV19 and TRBJ2-3): DGGITQSPKYLFRKEGQNVTLSCEQNLNHDAMYWYRQDPGQGLRLIYYSQIVNDFQKGDIAEGYSVSREKKESFPLTVTSAQKNPTAFYLCASSMTGASTDTQYFGPGTRLTVL.

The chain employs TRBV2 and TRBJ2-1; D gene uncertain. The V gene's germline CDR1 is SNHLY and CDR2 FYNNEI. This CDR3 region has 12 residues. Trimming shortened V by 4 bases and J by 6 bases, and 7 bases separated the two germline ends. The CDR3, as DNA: TGTGCCAGCAGTGCCCGCGGCAATGAGCAGTTCTTC. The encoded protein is CASSARGNEQFF.

CDR3 residues: CASSLQGAYEQYF. The CDR3 DNA reads TGTGCCAGCAGTTTACAGGGGGCTTACGAGCAGTACTTC. This sequence joins TRBV27 and TRBJ2-7; 8 nucleotides agree with TRBD1. This CDR3 is 13 amino acids long. CDR1 and CDR2 from the germline V gene are MNHEY and SMNVEV (reference sequence). Trimming at V came to 2 bases and at J to 4 bases, leaving 1 base not matched to a gene.

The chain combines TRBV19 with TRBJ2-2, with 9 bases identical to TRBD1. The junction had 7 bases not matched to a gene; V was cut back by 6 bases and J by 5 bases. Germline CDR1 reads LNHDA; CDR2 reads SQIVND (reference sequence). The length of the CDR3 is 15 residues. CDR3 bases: TGTGCCAGTAGCGACAGGGGGAAGCGGACCGGGGAGCTGTTTTTT. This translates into CASSDRGKRTGELFF.

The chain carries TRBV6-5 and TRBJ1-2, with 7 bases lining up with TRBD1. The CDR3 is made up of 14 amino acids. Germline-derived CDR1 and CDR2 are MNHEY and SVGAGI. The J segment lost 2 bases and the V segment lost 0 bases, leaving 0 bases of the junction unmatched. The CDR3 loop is CASSYSGQNYGYTF. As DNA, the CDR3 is TGTGCCAGCAGTTACTCGGGACAGAACTATGGCTACACCTTC.

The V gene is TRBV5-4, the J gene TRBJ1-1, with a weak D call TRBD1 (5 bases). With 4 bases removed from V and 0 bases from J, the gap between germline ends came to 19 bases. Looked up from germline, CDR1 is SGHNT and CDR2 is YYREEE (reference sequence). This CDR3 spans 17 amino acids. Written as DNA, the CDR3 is TGTGCCAGCAGCCCCGGGGGAACCGGTGGTATGAACACTGAAGCTTTCTTT. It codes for CASSPGGTGGMNTEAFF.

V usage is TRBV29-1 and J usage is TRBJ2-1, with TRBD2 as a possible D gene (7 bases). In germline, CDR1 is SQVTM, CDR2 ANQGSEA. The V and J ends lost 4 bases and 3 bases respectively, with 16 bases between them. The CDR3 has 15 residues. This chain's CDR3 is CSVGGGRGGYNEQFF. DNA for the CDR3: TGCAGCGTTGGAGGGGGGAGGGGCGGCTACAATGAGCAGTTCTTC.

The CDR3 spells CASSPGQGTWEQYF. In DNA, the CDR3 is TGCGCCAGCAGCCCGGGACAGGGGACTTGGGAGCAGTACTTC. The chain joins TRBV4-3 to TRBJ2-7; 10 nucleotides line up with TRBD1. Germline V gene lookup returns CDR1 LGHNA and CDR2 YSLEER. With 4 bases clipped from V and 7 bases from J, the junction kept 7 bases outside the gene matches. The CDR3 length is 14 residues.

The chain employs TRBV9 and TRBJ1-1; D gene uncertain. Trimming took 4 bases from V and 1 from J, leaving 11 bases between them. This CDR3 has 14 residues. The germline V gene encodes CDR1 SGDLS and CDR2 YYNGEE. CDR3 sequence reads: CASSLRRENTEAFF. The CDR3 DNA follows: TGTGCCAGCAGCCTCAGACGGGAGAACACTGAAGCTTTCTTT. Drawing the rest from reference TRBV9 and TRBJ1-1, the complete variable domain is DSGVTQTPKHLITATGQRVTLRCSPRSGDLSVYWYQQSLDQGLQFLIQYYNGEERAKGNILERFSAQQFPDLHSELNLSSLELGDSALYFCASSLRRENTEAFFGQGTRLTVV.

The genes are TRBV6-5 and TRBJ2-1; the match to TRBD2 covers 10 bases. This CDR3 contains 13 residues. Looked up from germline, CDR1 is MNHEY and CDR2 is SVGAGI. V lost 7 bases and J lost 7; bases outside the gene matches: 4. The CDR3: CASNEREGNEQFF. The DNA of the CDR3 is TGTGCCAGCAACGAGCGGGAGGGGAATGAGCAGTTCTTC.

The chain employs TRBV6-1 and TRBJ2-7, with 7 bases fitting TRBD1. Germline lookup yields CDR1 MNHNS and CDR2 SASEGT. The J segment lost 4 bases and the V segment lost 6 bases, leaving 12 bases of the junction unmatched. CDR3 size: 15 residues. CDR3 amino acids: CASSEPPGGPYEQYF. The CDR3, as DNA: TGTGCCAGCAGCGAACCCCCAGGGGGTCCGTACGAGCAGTACTTC.

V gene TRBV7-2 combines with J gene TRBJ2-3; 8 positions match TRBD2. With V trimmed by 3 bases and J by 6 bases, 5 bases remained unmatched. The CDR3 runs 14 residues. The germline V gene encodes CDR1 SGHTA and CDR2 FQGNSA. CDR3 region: CASSLRLAGDTQYF. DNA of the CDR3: TGTGCCAGCAGCTTGAGGCTAGCGGGCGATACGCAGTATTTT.

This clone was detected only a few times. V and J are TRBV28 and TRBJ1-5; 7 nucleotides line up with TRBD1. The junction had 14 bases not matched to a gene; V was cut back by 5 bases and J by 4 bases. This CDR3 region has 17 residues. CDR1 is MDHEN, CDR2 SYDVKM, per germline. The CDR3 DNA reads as TGTGCCAGCAGTACGAGACAGGGTGGAGTCGCAAATCAGCCCCAGCATTTT. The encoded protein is CASSTRQGGVANQPQHF.

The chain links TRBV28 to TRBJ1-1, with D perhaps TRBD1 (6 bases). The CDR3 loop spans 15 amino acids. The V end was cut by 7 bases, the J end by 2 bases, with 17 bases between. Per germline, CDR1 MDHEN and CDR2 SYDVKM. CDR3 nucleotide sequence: TGTGCCAGCAAACAATATGGACAGAAAAACACTGAAGCTTTCTTT. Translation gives CASKQYGQKNTEAFF.

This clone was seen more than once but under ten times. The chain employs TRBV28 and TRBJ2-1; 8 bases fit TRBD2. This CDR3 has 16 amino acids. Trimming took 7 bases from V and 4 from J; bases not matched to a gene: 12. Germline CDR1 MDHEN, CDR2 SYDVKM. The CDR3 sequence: CASTLLRGLEYNEQFF. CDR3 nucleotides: TGTGCCAGCACTCTTCTCCGGGGACTAGAATACAATGAGCAGTTCTTC. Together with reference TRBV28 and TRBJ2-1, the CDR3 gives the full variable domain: DVKVTQSSRYLVKRTGEKVFLECVQDMDHENMFWYRQDPGLGLRLIYFSYDVKMKEKGDIPEGYSVSREKKERFSLILESASTNQTSMYLCASTLLRGLEYNEQFFGPGTRLTVL.

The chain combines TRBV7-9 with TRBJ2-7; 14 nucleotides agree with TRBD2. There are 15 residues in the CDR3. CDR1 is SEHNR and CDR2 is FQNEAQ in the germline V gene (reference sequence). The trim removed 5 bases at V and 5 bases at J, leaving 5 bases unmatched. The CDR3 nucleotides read TGTGCCAGCAGCCCAGCGGGACTAGCGGGAGACGAGCAGTACTTC. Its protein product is CASSPAGLAGDEQYF.